This T cell receptor (beta chain) appears in the sequencing data of a study of blood T cell repertoires in COVID-19. The CDR3 is 14 residues long. The trim removed 5 bases at V and 1 base at J, leaving 1 base unmatched. Germline V gene sequence: CDR1 SEHNR, CDR2 FQNEAQ (reference sequence). Per the authors' pipeline: Cell counts per sample came from amplifying reference gene primers. Only in-frame clones appear in the TCRdb table, and some are missing; sequencing was by immunoSEQ multiplex PCR. V and J calls and clone size are as listed in that table; D and trimming were resolved from the DNA. The sample yields around 180,000 clones, around four fifths seen once.

Sequencing input: peripheral blood. V usage is TRBV7-9 and J usage is TRBJ2-3, with TRBD1 identical over 9 bases. This receptor was obtained from a woman in her twenties or thirties with acute or convalescent COVID-19. In DNA, the CDR3 is TGTGCCAGCAGCCGGGACAGGGGCACAGATACGCAGTATTTT. It specifies CASSRDRGTDTQYF.